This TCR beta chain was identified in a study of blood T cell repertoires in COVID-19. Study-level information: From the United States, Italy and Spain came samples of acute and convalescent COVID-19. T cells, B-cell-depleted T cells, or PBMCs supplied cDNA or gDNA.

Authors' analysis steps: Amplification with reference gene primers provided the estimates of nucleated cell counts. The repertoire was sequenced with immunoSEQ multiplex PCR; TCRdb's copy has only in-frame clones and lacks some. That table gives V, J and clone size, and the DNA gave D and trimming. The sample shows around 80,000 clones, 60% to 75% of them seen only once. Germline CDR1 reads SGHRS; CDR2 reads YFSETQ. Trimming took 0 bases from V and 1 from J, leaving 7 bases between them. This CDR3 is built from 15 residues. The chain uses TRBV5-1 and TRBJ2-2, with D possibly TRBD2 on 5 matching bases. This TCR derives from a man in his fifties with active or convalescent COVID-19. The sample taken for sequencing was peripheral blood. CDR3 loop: CASSLARGNTGELFF. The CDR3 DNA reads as TGCGCCAGCAGCTTGGCTCGGGGGAACACCGGGGAGCTGTTTTTT.